These 26 T cell receptor beta chains were sequenced from one sample in a study of CD8 T cells in ankylosing spondylitis (dated by TCRdb to 2016 to 2017). The library was built by means of 5' RACE. The sequencer listed for this sample is Illumina HiSeq 2500. TCRdb redid the processing of the public reads, applying fastp at Q25 and MiXCR, and retained in-frame beta chains. Rows are unified per CDR3 protein, each entry keeping the most common DNA and genes. For this sample the table gives about 160,000 distinct CDR3 sequences, of which approximately 48% were detected only once. The top ten hold roughly 15% of the sample. The sequencing input was synovial fluid, either unsorted or a sorted T cell fraction (not recorded which). These receptors all stem from a male donor with ankylosing spondylitis.

This clonotype was observed a few times. The gene calls are TRBV6-1 and TRBJ1-5, with a possible D match to TRBD1 (6 bases). V lost 5 bases, J lost 7 bases, and 15 bases lay in between. Germline V gene sequence: CDR1 MNHNS, CDR2 SASEGT. There are 14 residues in the CDR3. CDR3 bases: TGTGCCAGCAGTAAACTCCAGGGGTTCCAGCCCCAGCATTTT. This codes for CASSKLQGFQPQHF.

The rearrangement joins TRBV6-2 or TRBV6-3 to TRBJ1-2; D not resolved. Germline CDR1 MNHEY, CDR2 SVGEGT. Trimming pared 6 bases from V and 8 bases from J, leaving 13 bases between. The CDR3 has 12 amino acids. This CDR3 is CASSSSPTGYTF. The CDR3 DNA reads as TGTGCCAGCAGCTCGTCCCCCACCGGCTACACCTTC.

Many counts were recorded for this clonotype. The chain is built from TRBV21-1 and TRBJ2-1. TRBV21-1 represents a pseudogene. The CDR3 runs 14 residues. CDR3 bases: TGTGCCAGCAGCAAAGTGGCAAGATACAATGAGCAGTTCTTC. It yields the protein CASSKVARYNEQFF.

This sequence joins TRBV7-2 and TRBJ2-7; 11 positions agree with TRBD2. The length of the CDR3 is 16 residues. Germline-derived CDR1 and CDR2 are SGHTA and FQGNSA. The junction had 6 bases not matched to a gene; V was cut back by 3 bases and J by 2 bases. The CDR3 sequence is CASSFGLAGLAYEQYF. In nucleotides, the CDR3 is TGTGCCAGCAGCTTTGGACTAGCGGGTCTAGCCTACGAGCAGTACTTC. Using reference TRBV7-2 and TRBJ2-7 for the parts outside the CDR3, the full variable domain is GAGVSQSPSNKVTEKGKDVELRCDPISGHTALYWYRQSLGQGLEFLIYFQGNSAPDKSGLPSDRFSAERTGGSVSTLTIQRTQQEDSAVYLCASSFGLAGLAYEQYFGPGTRLTVT.

The chain carries TRBV5-1 and TRBJ2-7; TRBD1 matches at 8 bases. The trim removed 4 bases at V and 2 bases at J, leaving 5 bases unmatched. The germline V gene encodes CDR1 SGHRS and CDR2 YFSETQ. The CDR3 consists of 14 residues. The CDR3 spells CASSIDRGPYEQYF. For the CDR3, the DNA is TGCGCCAGCAGCATTGACAGGGGCCCCTACGAGCAGTACTTC.

V usage is TRBV20-1 and J usage is TRBJ1-1; TRBD1 matches 10 bases. Germline lookup yields CDR1 DFQATT and CDR2 SNEGSKA (reference sequence). This CDR3 is built from 16 residues. J gave up 1 base and V 4 bases, and 9 bases lay outside the gene matches. The CDR3 DNA reads TGCAGTGCTACGACAGGGGGCGTCTCTTGGAACACTGAAGCTTTCTTT. Residues: CSATTGGVSWNTEAFF.

This clonotype turned up a few times. This sequence joins TRBV18 and TRBJ1-1; no reliable D call. CDR1 and CDR2 from the germline V gene are KGHSH and LQKENI. This CDR3 spans 10 amino acids. With 6 bases removed from V and 9 bases from J, the gap between germline ends came to 8 bases. The CDR3 spells CASSGIKAFF. The CDR3 bases are TGTGCCAGCTCTGGGATAAAAGCTTTCTTT.

The chain uses TRBV5-1 and TRBJ1-6, with TRBD1 as a possible D gene (6 bases). The CDR3 contains 12 residues. CDR1 and CDR2 (germline): SGHRS, YFSETQ. Trimming stripped 0 bases from V and 12 bases from J, with 7 bases between. CDR3 bases: TGCGCCAGCAGCTTGGAGGGGGTACCCCTCCACTTT. It is translated as CASSLEGVPLHF. The variable domain in full, completed from reference TRBV5-1 and TRBJ1-6, reads KAGVTQTPRYLIKTRGQQVTLSCSPISGHRSVSWYQQTPGQGLQFLFEYFSETQRNKGNFPGRFSGRQFSNSRSEMNVSTLELGDSALYLCASSLEGVPLHFGNGTRLTVT.

The rearrangement uses TRBV6-1 and TRBJ1-4, with D perhaps matching TRBD1 (6 bases). The CDR3 covers 15 residues. CDR1 MNHNS and CDR2 SASEGT come from the germline V gene. The ends were cut back, 2 bases at V and 8 bases at J, with 15 bases in the middle. The CDR3 region is CASSEWWRGQEKLFF. The DNA for the CDR3 is TGTGCCAGCAGTGAATGGTGGCGGGGGCAGGAAAAACTGTTTTTT.

The gene calls are TRBV5-1 and TRBJ1-2; 7 positions match TRBD1. This CDR3 has 15 amino acids. The trim removed 0 bases at V and 5 bases at J, leaving 7 bases unmatched. Germline V CDR1 and CDR2: SGHRS, YFSETQ. CDR3 region: CASSLVTTGRYGYTF. In DNA, the CDR3 is TGCGCCAGCAGCTTGGTGACGACAGGGCGGTATGGCTACACCTTC.

This chain joins TRBV4-2 and TRBJ1-5; D gene unclear. Trimming shortened V by 1 base and J by 6 bases, and 10 bases separated the two germline ends. The length of the CDR3 is 14 residues. Germline V gene data show CDR1 as LGHNA and CDR2 as YNFKEQ. CDR3 in amino acids: CASSQVVKAQPQHF. CDR3 nucleotides: TGTGCCAGCAGCCAAGTCGTTAAAGCTCAGCCCCAGCATTTT.

CDR3: CASSPHATWTQYF. The CDR3 DNA sequence: TGTGCCAGCAGCCCACACGCCACCTGGACCCAGTACTTC. V is TRBV7-9 and J is TRBJ2-5; D unresolved. The V gene's germline CDR1 is SEHNR and CDR2 FQNEAQ (reference sequence). V lost 5 bases and J lost 7, with 14 bases in between. The CDR3 is made up of 13 amino acids.

The chain joins TRBV27 to TRBJ2-5, with D maybe TRBD2 (5 bases). Per germline, CDR1 MNHEY and CDR2 SMNVEV (reference sequence). V gave up 4 bases and J gave up 4 bases, with 13 bases separating them. The CDR3 length is 14 residues. The CDR3, as DNA: TGTGCCAGCAGTTACGCGGGTAGGAGAGAGACCCAGTACTTC. Translation: CASSYAGRRETQYF.

This clonotype was detected only a few times. This rearrangement joins TRBV12-3 or TRBV12-4 to TRBJ2-1; either TRBD1 or TRBD2 may fit D (5 bases each). This CDR3 has 15 residues. V gave up 7 bases and J gave up 7 bases, with 20 bases separating them. CDR3 sequence (DNA): TGTGCCAGCACCTCCCCCGGGACGGCGATGAATGAGCAGTTCTTC. Translating gives CASTSPGTAMNEQFF.

The sample holds a few counts of this clonotype. The V gene is TRBV5-1, the J gene TRBJ2-5, with 11 bases aligning to TRBD1. The CDR3 consists of 16 residues. Germline V gene lookup returns CDR1 SGHRS and CDR2 YFSETQ. Trimming at V came to 4 bases and at J to 5 bases, leaving 10 bases not matched to a gene. In DNA form, the CDR3 reads TGCGCCAGCAGCCAGGACAGGGGGCGGCTAAGGGAGACCCAGTACTTC. Translation gives CASSQDRGRLRETQYF.

The rearrangement joins TRBV6-6 to TRBJ1-5; no definite D call. This CDR3 comprises 12 residues. Germline CDR1 MNHNY, CDR2 SVGAGI (reference sequence). Trimming took 2 bases from V and 7 from J, leaving 6 bases between them. The CDR3 DNA sequence: TGTGCCAGCAGTTACGGTTACCAGCCCCAGCATTTT. It codes for CASSYGYQPQHF.

The V and J genes are TRBV12-3 or TRBV12-4 and TRBJ2-2, with D hard to call. The CDR3 loop spans 14 amino acids. Trimming took 10 bases from V and 3 from J, leaving 15 bases between them. CDR3 coding DNA: TGTGCCACCGGCTGGGCTACCTACACCGGGGAGCTGTTTTTT. This encodes CATGWATYTGELFF.

The chain carries TRBV4-1 and TRBJ2-7; tentative D call: TRBD2 (5 bases). The germline V gene has CDR1 MGHRA and CDR2 YSYEKL. Trimming cost V 0 bases and J 0 bases, with 15 bases left between them. The CDR3 runs to 17 residues. CDR3 in DNA: TGCGCCAGCAGCCAAGATCGATCGGGATTACACTCCTACGAGCAGTACTTC. Encoded protein: CASSQDRSGLHSYEQYF.

As for this clonotype: A junction end diverges from the germline sequence, so it may reflect a read error. The V and J genes are TRBV7-7 and TRBJ2-5, with 9 bases that match TRBD2. CDR3 length: 17 amino acids. Germline V lookup: CDR1 SSHAT, CDR2 FNYEAQ (reference sequence). The CDR3 loop reads CASSLAAGRGGLETQYF. The CDR3 bases are TGTGCTAGCAGCTTAGCAGCTGGGCGGGGGGGCCTGGAGACCCAGTACTTC.

This chain joins TRBV7-9 and TRBJ1-1; D not resolved. The CDR3 sequence is 14 residues long. The V and J ends lost 0 bases and 2 bases respectively, with 7 bases between them. Germline V CDR1 and CDR2: SEHNR, FQNEAQ (reference sequence). In DNA, the CDR3 is TGTGCCAGCAGCTTAGCCAGGCTAAACACTGAAGCTTTCTTT. Translated: CASSLARLNTEAFF.

This clonotype has a handful of counts. The DNA for the CDR3 is TGTGCCAGCTCCCCCGGGACCTCCCCTATCGATGAGCAGTTCTTC. The encoded protein is CASSPGTSPIDEQFF. The genes are TRBV18 and TRBJ2-1; D might be TRBD1 or TRBD2, each matching 5 bases. V shed 6 bases and J shed 8 bases, with 20 bases lying between them. This CDR3 region has 15 residues. Germline loops: CDR1 KGHSH, CDR2 LQKENI.

This clonotype has ten or more counts. V gene TRBV27 combines with J gene TRBJ1-2; TRBD1 matches at 7 bases. J was trimmed by 5 bases and V by 4 bases; bases with no gene match: 7. The CDR3 consists of 14 residues. Germline CDR1 and CDR2: MNHEY and SMNVEV (reference sequence). CDR3 sequence reads: CASSSWGQTYGYTF. The CDR3 DNA follows: TGTGCCAGCAGTTCGTGGGGACAGACATATGGCTACACCTTC.

The chain combines TRBV12-3 or TRBV12-4 with TRBJ2-7, with 8 bases lining up with TRBD1. V shed 6 bases, J shed 2 bases, and the junction held 15 bases outside the gene matches. The CDR3 length is 17 residues. The CDR3 reads CASRKDRGKGFAYEQYF. CDR3 coding DNA: TGTGCCAGCAGGAAAGACAGGGGTAAGGGATTCGCCTACGAGCAGTACTTC.

The rearrangement joins TRBV9 to TRBJ1-6, with no clear D. The CDR3 runs 14 residues. Germline CDR1 and CDR2: SGDLS and YYNGEE. V was pared by 4 bases and J by 7 bases, with 12 bases between. For the CDR3, the DNA is TGTGCCAGCAGCCTCCGGACGGGCAATTCACCCCTCCACTTT. Its translation: CASSLRTGNSPLHF.

This clonotype has ten or more counts. The chain is built from TRBV7-6 and TRBJ2-1, with a possible D match to TRBD2 (5 bases). Trimming cost V 2 bases and J 6 bases, with 8 bases left between them. The length of the CDR3 is 13 residues. From germline, CDR1 is SGHVS and CDR2 FNYEAQ. The CDR3 spells CASSLSRGNEQFF. The CDR3, as DNA: TGTGCCAGCAGCTTAAGTCGGGGCAATGAGCAGTTCTTC.

This clonotype was counted a few times. The chain employs TRBV20-1 and TRBJ1-2, with a tentative D call TRBD1 (6 bases). V was cut by 2 bases and J by 4 bases, with 11 bases left in between. There are 13 residues in the CDR3. Per germline, CDR1 DFQATT and CDR2 SNEGSKA (reference sequence). The CDR3 sequence is CSARWGPGYGYTF. CDR3 bases: TGCAGTGCTAGATGGGGGCCGGGCTATGGCTACACCTTC.